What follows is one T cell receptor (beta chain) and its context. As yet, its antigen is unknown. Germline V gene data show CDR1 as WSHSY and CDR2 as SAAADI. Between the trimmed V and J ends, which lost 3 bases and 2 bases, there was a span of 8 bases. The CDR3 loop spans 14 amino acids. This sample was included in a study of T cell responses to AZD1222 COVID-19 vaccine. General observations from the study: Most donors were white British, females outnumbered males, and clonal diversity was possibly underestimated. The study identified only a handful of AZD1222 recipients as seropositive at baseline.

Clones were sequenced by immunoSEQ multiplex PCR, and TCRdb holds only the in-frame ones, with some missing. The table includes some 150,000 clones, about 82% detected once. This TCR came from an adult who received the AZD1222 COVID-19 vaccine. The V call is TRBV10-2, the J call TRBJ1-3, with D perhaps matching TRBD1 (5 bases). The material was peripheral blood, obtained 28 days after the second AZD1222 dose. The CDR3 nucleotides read TGCGCCAGCAGTGATGGAGGGGCTGGAAACACCATATATTTT. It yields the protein CASSDGGAGNTIYF.